The 19 T cell receptor beta chains in this list originate from one sample, sequenced in a study of blood T cell repertoires in COVID-19. TCRdb keeps only in-frame clones here, not all; method: immunoSEQ multiplex PCR. The sample records over 150,000 clones, roughly 84% being singletons. Input material: peripheral blood. These receptors all come from a woman aged 60-70 years with COVID-19, enrolled during active disease.

The rearrangement joins TRBV30 to TRBJ2-7; 8 bases match TRBD1. The germline V gene encodes CDR1 GTSNPN and CDR2 SVGIG (reference sequence). The CDR3 sequence is 17 residues long. The V and J ends lost 0 bases and 0 bases, in that order; junction bases with no gene match: 10. The DNA of the CDR3 is TGTGCCTGGAGTGTAATGGGGGGACAGGCCAACTCCTACGAGCAGTACGTC. Translation gives CAWSVMGGQANSYEQYV.

The chain joins TRBV5-1 to TRBJ2-7, with a weak D call TRBD1 (6 bases). Germline lookup yields CDR1 SGHRS and CDR2 YFSETQ. The CDR3 loop spans 13 amino acids. V lost 5 bases and J lost 3, with 12 bases in between. CDR3 region: CASRDSFLYEQYF. The DNA of the CDR3 is TGCGCCAGCAGGGACAGTTTCCTCTACGAGCAGTACTTC. The full variable domain, completed using reference TRBV5-1 and TRBJ2-7, is KAGVTQTPRYLIKTRGQQVTLSCSPISGHRSVSWYQQTPGQGLQFLFEYFSETQRNKGNFPGRFSGRQFSNSRSEMNVSTLELGDSALYLCASRDSFLYEQYFGPGTRLTVT.

The J gene is TRBJ1-2, the V gene TRBV12-3 or TRBV12-4, with D perhaps TRBD1 (5 bases). With 11 bases removed from V and 8 bases from J, the gap between germline ends came to 15 bases. The CDR3 sequence is 11 residues long. CDR3 DNA: TGTGCCCTCGAAAGGGGATTCGGCTACACCTTC. Protein product: CALERGFGYTF.

This rearrangement joins TRBV24-1 to TRBJ2-1, with TRBD2 as a possible D gene (6 bases). Germline CDR1 and CDR2: KGHDR and SFDVKD. V was pared by 3 bases and J by 7 bases, with 15 bases between. The CDR3 is 15 residues long. CDR3 sequence: CATSDSGRMGNEQFF. CDR3 in DNA: TGTGCCACCAGTGATAGTGGGAGGATGGGGAATGAGCAGTTCTTC.

The chain links TRBV6-2 or TRBV6-3 to TRBJ2-7, with 7 bases matching TRBD2. V shed 5 bases and J 5 bases; nucleotides not matched to a gene: 9. The length of the CDR3 is 14 residues. Germline-derived CDR1 and CDR2 are MNHEY and SVGEGT. CDR3 sequence (DNA): TGTGCCAGCAGTCGGGGGGTCGGTTTCGACGAGCAGTACGTC. Translation gives CASSRGVGFDEQYV.

The CDR3 here is CASSLHTNTEAFF. The CDR3 DNA sequence: TGTGCCAGTAGTCTTCACACGAACACTGAAGCTTTCTTT. The chain recombines TRBV19 with TRBJ1-1; D unresolved. This CDR3 is 13 amino acids long. V dropped 5 bases and J dropped 1 base, with 8 bases sitting between them. Per the germline V gene, CDR1 is LNHDA and CDR2 is SQIVND (reference sequence).

V usage is TRBV7-8 and J usage is TRBJ2-5; 9 positions agree with TRBD2. Germline trimming cut 4 bases from V and 2 bases from J; bases unmatched to any gene: 8. Germline V gene sequence: CDR1 SGHVS, CDR2 FQNEAQ. The CDR3 covers 16 residues. The CDR3 reads CASSSRGSGGQETQYF. The CDR3 bases are TGTGCCAGCAGCTCTAGAGGTAGCGGGGGTCAAGAGACCCAGTACTTC.

This chain uses TRBV4-2 with TRBJ2-5, with a tentative D call TRBD1 (6 bases). CDR1 and CDR2 from the germline V gene are LGHNA and YNFKEQ. The V gene lost 0 bases and the J gene lost 5 bases, with 10 bases spanning the gap. CDR3 length: 14 amino acids. CDR3 sequence reads: CASSQEGRGETQYF. The CDR3 DNA reads as TGTGCCAGCAGCCAAGAGGGTAGGGGGGAGACCCAGTACTTC.

The chain couples TRBV6-2 or TRBV6-3 to TRBJ1-2; D might be TRBD1 (5 bases). Germline CDR1 MNHEY, CDR2 SVGEGT. The CDR3 runs to 14 residues. Trimming pared 2 bases from V and 4 bases from J, leaving 11 bases between. The CDR3 protein is CASSYGAASYGYTF. Written as DNA, the CDR3 is TGTGCCAGCAGTTACGGGGCAGCGAGCTATGGCTACACCTTC.

The chain employs TRBV6-1 and TRBJ1-3; maybe TRBD1 (5 bases). Trimming took off 0 bases at V and 4 bases at J, with 10 bases between the two ends. The CDR3 spans 15 residues. The V gene's germline CDR1 is MNHNS and CDR2 SASEGT. This CDR3 is CASSEAQGLGNTIYF. CDR3 bases: TGTGCCAGCAGTGAAGCGCAGGGCCTAGGAAACACCATATATTTT.

The chain is built from TRBV12-3 or TRBV12-4 and TRBJ2-3, with 7 positions matching TRBD2. Trimming removed 0 bases from V and 7 bases from J; junction bases left unmatched: 1. This CDR3 has 13 residues. The CDR3 nucleotides are TGTGCCAGCAGTTTAGCGGGGGGGAATACGCAGTATTTT. It codes for CASSLAGGNTQYF.

The chain has TRBV27 and TRBJ1-1; a weak D match, TRBD1 (5 bases). Trimming pared 2 bases from V and 4 bases from J, leaving 17 bases between. In germline, CDR1 is MNHEY, CDR2 SMNVEV (reference sequence). This CDR3 is built from 16 residues. DNA of the CDR3: TGTGCCAGCAGTTTAGGAGCGGGCAGGGCGTTCACTGAAGCTTTCTTT. Protein: CASSLGAGRAFTEAFF.

This chain connects TRBV15 to TRBJ2-1, with 9 bases matching TRBD1. The CDR3 totals 17 residues. From germline, CDR1 is LNHNV and CDR2 YYDKDF (reference sequence). Trimming cost V 4 bases and J 5 bases; bases outside gene matches: 12. The CDR3 spells CATSTTTGQGIHNEQFF. DNA of the CDR3: TGTGCCACCAGCACCACAACCGGACAGGGGATCCACAATGAGCAGTTCTTC. Combining the CDR3 with reference TRBV15 and TRBJ2-1 gives the whole variable domain DAMVIQNPRYQVTQFGKPVTLSCSQTLNHNVMYWYQQKSSQAPKLLFHYYDKDFNNEADTPDNFQSRRPNTSFCFLDIRSPGLGDTAMYLCATSTTTGQGIHNEQFFGPGTRLTVL.

This chain connects TRBV29-1 to TRBJ2-1, with 10 bases that match TRBD2. J lost 10 bases, V lost 4 bases, and 13 bases had no gene match. The CDR3 has 15 residues. CDR1 SQVTM and CDR2 ANQGSEA come from the germline V gene. The CDR3 loop reads CSVGGGLAGEGEQFF. The CDR3 DNA sequence: TGCAGCGTTGGGGGCGGGCTAGCGGGAGAAGGGGAGCAGTTCTTC.

V and J are TRBV7-8 and TRBJ1-1; 8 nucleotides agree with TRBD1. Germline lookup yields CDR1 SGHVS and CDR2 FQNEAQ. The length of the CDR3 is 17 residues. V lost 4 bases and J lost 3; bases outside the gene matches: 13. The DNA for the CDR3 is TGTGCCAGCAGCTCCCGGTCGGACAGGGAATCTTACACTGAAGCTTTCTTT. Translated: CASSSRSDRESYTEAFF.

The chain recombines TRBV7-9 with TRBJ2-1; the match to TRBD2 covers 10 bases. The CDR3 extends over 17 amino acids. With 8 bases clipped from V and 4 bases from J, the junction kept 14 bases outside the gene matches. Germline-derived CDR1 and CDR2 are SEHNR and FQNEAQ (reference sequence). As DNA, the CDR3 is TGTGCCAGCGCACTAGCGGGATTGGAATCCGGGTACAATGAGCAGTTCTTC. This gives the protein CASALAGLESGYNEQFF.

This chain joins TRBV10-1 and TRBJ2-2; 10 nucleotides match TRBD1. Per germline, CDR1 WNHNN and CDR2 SYGVQD (reference sequence). The junction had 8 bases not matched to a gene; V was cut back by 3 bases and J by 7 bases. The length of the CDR3 is 16 residues. The CDR3 loop reads CASSDYRQGAGGELFF. As DNA, the CDR3 is TGCGCCAGCAGTGATTATCGACAGGGGGCTGGCGGGGAGCTGTTTTTT.

This clone was detected only once. The V and J genes are TRBV5-1 and TRBJ2-1; tentatively, D is TRBD1 (6 bases). The germline V gene has CDR1 SGHRS and CDR2 YFSETQ. The CDR3 totals 13 residues. With 1 base removed from V and 8 bases from J, the gap between germline ends came to 10 bases. As DNA, the CDR3 is TGCGCCAGCAGCTTGCTCAGGGGACATGAGCAGTTCTTC. Amino acid sequence: CASSLLRGHEQFF.

As for this clone: The same CDR3 is also encoded by other DNA sequences in this sample. The chain links TRBV3-1 (or the pseudogene TRBV3-2) to TRBJ1-5; 7 bases map to TRBD1. The CDR3 loop spans 15 amino acids. Germline V gene sequence: CDR1 LGHDT, CDR2 YNNKEL (reference sequence). V was clipped by 5 bases and J by 0 bases; unmatched bases: 4. Here the CDR3 DNA reads TGTGCCAGCAGCTCCGGGACAGTTAGCAATCAGCCCCAGCATTTT. Translating gives CASSSGTVSNQPQHF.